This entry concerns a single TCR beta chain. This clone's antigen is unknown. No clone much larger than this one lies a single base away; base qualities are absent. The trial excluded patients who had a history of autoimmune disease or who were on systemic immunosuppression. In every dose cohort, peripheral blood was drawn for TCR sequencing at baseline, cycle 4 day 1, and cycle 7 day 1. Samples were obtained from an open-label, multicenter, first-in-human phase I dose-escalation trial of ivuxolimab. Adults with locally advanced or metastatic melanoma, renal cell carcinoma, hepatocellular carcinoma or head and neck squamous cell carcinoma were enrolled in the trial. Before TCR sequencing, CD4+ T cells and CD8+ T cells were sorted from peripheral blood as separate populations. This sample is part of a study of OX40 agonist ivuxolimab in advanced cancers. General notes on the study: Ivuxolimab, which targeted the costimulatory receptor OX40 (CD134), was an agonistic, fully human IgG2 monoclonal antibody. Partial responses occurred in three dose-escalation patients: two with cutaneous melanoma and one with hepatocellular carcinoma. A male proportion of around 80% and a mean age of about 60 years, ranging from roughly 23 to 85, were recorded for the dose-escalation cohort. Of the approximately 54 patients in dose escalation, about 20 had hepatocellular carcinoma, about 15 had melanoma, 9 had renal cell carcinoma and 9 had head and neck cancer. Patients were allowed to have had prior anti-PD-1, anti-PD-L1 or anti-CTLA-4 therapy, and around 40% of the dose-escalation patients had previously received checkpoint inhibitors. The monotherapy dose-escalation portion (N of about 47 patients) of the phase I ivuxolimab trial is reported in the paper. The purpose of peripheral TCRbeta sequencing was to test whether ivuxolimab changed TCR sequence diversity and led to clonal T-cell expansion. Intravenous ivuxolimab was administered to patients every 2 weeks at six dose levels: 0.01, 0.1, 0.3, 1.5, 3 and 10 mg/kg. Overall results and qualifications from the work: Low levels of normalized T-cell clonal expansion were also seen in some patients who did not respond. The antigen specificity of the peripheral T cells that underwent clonal expansion was not determined. At doses from 0.1 to 3.0 mg/kg, clonal expansion was seen in both CD4+ and CD8+ blood T cells between baseline and week 6. In the 0.1-3.0 mg/kg groups, partial responders were among the patients with the lowest normalized peripheral clonal expansion, particularly in CD8+ T cells. On average, CD8+ T cells showed more expanded clones than CD4+ T cells after ivuxolimab.

CDR1 and CDR2, per the germline V gene, are MNHNS and SASEGT. From the cysteine up to the phenylalanine, the CDR3 has a length of 15 residues. CDR3 DNA is the only sequence kept; it has 45 bases, read in frame from the first base. Ends trimmed: V by 9 bases, J by 3 bases; bases unmatched to a gene: 12. For sequencing of the TCRbeta CDR3 region, genomic DNA was extracted from the sorted cells. The immunoSEQ Assay was used to sequence the TCRbeta CDR3 regions. In TCRdb, the immuneACCESS table is reduced to in-frame sequences with V and J assigned. These tables do not hold every clone; where another copy was compared, an unresolved V gene accounts for under half, and the others remain unexplained. This sample is represented by 72,000 or so clones; around 87% of them were singletons. The ten largest clonotypes hold around 0.26% of the sample.

In this chain, TRBV6-1 is recombined with TRBJ2-7, with 9 bases matching TRBD2. This clonotype originated in an adult with an advanced solid tumor such as melanoma, head and neck, liver or kidney cancer. Here the sequenced sample was CD4+ or CD8+ T cells sorted from blood, taken in a trial of the OX40 agonist ivuxolimab. The CDR3 is CARKPYRTSDYEQYF. The DNA sequence is TGTGCCAGGAAACCCTATCGGACTAGCGACTACGAGCAGTACTTC.